The T cell receptor (beta chain) under discussion was sequenced for a study of cytomegalovirus exposure and HLA in healthy donors. This clone was picked up a small number of times. The primer mix had 60 Vbeta and 13 Jbeta primers. Here immunoSEQ multiplex PCR was the method, and the copy in TCRdb shows in-frame clones only, minus some. Of around 130,000 clones listed, roughly 70% are singletons. The receptor was derived from a woman in her 40s in good health and CMV-seropositive. Sequenced sample: PBMCs.

The CDR3 sequence is CASSPLSLASGELFF. In nucleotides, the CDR3 is TGTGCCAGCAGCCCCCTTAGCTTAGCTTCCGGGGAGCTGTTTTTT. The rearrangement links TRBV11-2 to TRBJ2-2; D is unclear. The CDR3 has 15 amino acids. The V end was cut by 5 bases, the J end by 6 bases, with 16 bases between. Germline CDR1 SGHAT, CDR2 FQNNGV. Supplemented by reference TRBV11-2 and TRBJ2-2, the full variable domain reads EAGVAQSPRYKIIEKRQSVAFWCNPISGHATLYWYQQILGQGPKLLIQFQNNGVVDDSQLPKDRFSAERLKGVDSTLKIQPAKLEDSAVYLCASSPLSLASGELFFGEGSRLTVL.